Listed below are T cell receptor beta chains from one sample, sequenced in a study of blood T cell repertoires in COVID-19. Produced via immunoSEQ multiplex PCR; TCRdb's table is partial and in-frame only. The sample lists roughly 180,000 clones, about 81% occurring once. The sequencing input was peripheral blood. The receptors were sampled from a woman of 80 years or more with COVID-19, enrolled during active disease. CDR3s include the opening cysteine and the closing phenylalanine or tryptophan. The D gene is left open where the match is weak.

CDR3: CASRRTSGGLSYEQYF
V: TRBV11-2
J: TRBJ2-7
D: TRBD2

CDR3: CASSSLAGVIYNEQFF
V: TRBV28
J: TRBJ2-1
D: TRBD2

CDR3: CASSQAGESTDTQYF
V: TRBV4-2
J: TRBJ2-3
D: NA

CDR3: CASSPQQVYEQYF
V: TRBV7-2
J: TRBJ2-7
D: NA

CDR3: CASTPGGGFYEQYF
V: TRBV2
J: TRBJ2-7
D: NA

CDR3: CAISAGGVDQNTEAFF
V: TRBV10-3
J: TRBJ1-1
D: NA

CDR3: CASSEAGGDSPLHF
V: TRBV10-1
J: TRBJ1-6
D: NA

CDR3: CASSQFAGASNYGYTF
V: TRBV16
J: TRBJ1-2
D: NA

CDR3: CASSLSGIASNQPQHF
V: TRBV18
J: TRBJ1-5
D: NA

CDR3: CASSLEPAGELFF
V: TRBV5-1
J: TRBJ2-2
D: NA

CDR3: CSAGGSYEQYF
V: TRBV20-1
J: TRBJ2-7
D: NA

CDR3: CASSEAGTLTYGYTF
V: TRBV6-1
J: TRBJ1-2
D: NA

CDR3: CASSRRDSQETQYF
V: TRBV13
J: TRBJ2-5
D: TRBD1

CDR3: CSASQYAGGTGELFF
V: TRBV20-1
J: TRBJ2-2
D: TRBD1

CDR3: CAWSPLTGGNSPLHF
V: TRBV30
J: TRBJ1-6
D: TRBD1

CDR3: CASAWGTGGPYEQYF
V: TRBV7-9
J: TRBJ2-7
D: TRBD1

CDR3: CASSYSQGYEQYF
V: TRBV6-5
J: TRBJ2-7
D: NA

CDR3: CASSLSARGGGNTEAFF
V: TRBV5-6
J: TRBJ1-1
D: NA

CDR3: CASSAGLAGASGELFF
V: TRBV5-8
J: TRBJ2-2
D: TRBD2

CDR3: CASSFDRNQETQYF
V: TRBV5-5
J: TRBJ2-5
D: NA

CDR3: CASSPTATNEKLFF
V: TRBV18
J: TRBJ1-4
D: NA

CDR3: CASSLAAGVNTEAFF
V: TRBV27
J: TRBJ1-1
D: NA

CDR3: CASSGSGWHGYTF
V: TRBV9
J: TRBJ1-2
D: NA

CDR3: CASSDRDRGTDTQYF
V: TRBV9
J: TRBJ2-3
D: TRBD1

CDR3: CASSQGGMAEETQYF
V: TRBV4-1
J: TRBJ2-5
D: NA

CDR3: CASRGQGWHGYTF
V: TRBV11-3
J: TRBJ1-2
D: TRBD1

CDR3: CASSLKSDTEAFF
V: TRBV5-1
J: TRBJ1-1
D: NA

CDR3: CASSLPTSYEQYF
V: TRBV11-3
J: TRBJ2-7
D: NA

CDR3: CASSIARTSGGLVDTQYF
V: TRBV19
J: TRBJ2-3
D: TRBD2

CDR3: CASSISGNPGELFF
V: TRBV19
J: TRBJ2-2
D: NA

CDR3: CASSGTGFAQPQHF
V: TRBV19
J: TRBJ1-5
D: TRBD1

CDR3: CASSSPGAYEQYF
V: TRBV6-5
J: TRBJ2-7
D: NA

CDR3: CAISDERDTDGYTF
V: TRBV10-3
J: TRBJ1-2
D: NA

CDR3: CASTMTGNYGYTF
V: TRBV12-3/TRBV12-4
J: TRBJ1-2
D: NA

CDR3: CATSGGPGYEQYF
V: TRBV24-1
J: TRBJ2-7
D: NA

CDR3: CASSQDASSYNEQFF
V: TRBV4-3
J: TRBJ2-1
D: NA

CDR3: CASSPRERSYNEQFF
V: TRBV7-2
J: TRBJ2-1
D: TRBD2

CDR3: CAISPSGSWDEQFF
V: TRBV10-3
J: TRBJ2-1
D: TRBD2

CDR3: CASSYSAGEAFF
V: TRBV6-6
J: TRBJ1-1
D: NA

CDR3: CASSEGLPGYQETQYF
V: TRBV5-5
J: TRBJ2-5
D: NA

CDR3: CASNQVRLAGPTYEQYF
V: TRBV2
J: TRBJ2-7
D: TRBD2

CDR3: CASSLYRGGHSPLHF
V: TRBV11-2
J: TRBJ1-6
D: TRBD1

CDR3: CASSPRGRGTEAFF
V: TRBV4-2
J: TRBJ1-1
D: TRBD1

CDR3: CATSAGQGGLGGYTF
V: TRBV24-1
J: TRBJ1-2
D: TRBD1

CDR3: CASSWDYLIPLSYNEQFF
V: TRBV7-2
J: TRBJ2-1
D: TRBD2

CDR3: CASSLFFREYRKADTQYF
V: TRBV5-6
J: TRBJ2-3
D: NA

CDR3: CAIRGTSGSHEQYF
V: TRBV10-3
J: TRBJ2-7
D: TRBD2

CDR3: CASRDSLSYNEQFF
V: TRBV21-1
J: TRBJ2-1
D: NA

CDR3: CASMAHRDRVNQPQHF
V: TRBV28
J: TRBJ1-5
D: TRBD1

CDR3: CASSTNRDSYSNQPQHF
V: TRBV21-1
J: TRBJ1-5
D: NA

CDR3: CASSLGQASYNEQFF
V: TRBV5-4
J: TRBJ2-1
D: TRBD1

CDR3: CASSPLRTGGGGYTF
V: TRBV19
J: TRBJ1-2
D: TRBD1

CDR3: CASSRIGGDQETQYF
V: TRBV14
J: TRBJ2-5
D: NA